The 24 T cell receptor beta chains below all came from one sample that was sequenced in a study of human T cells and chemical hapten exposure. Stated time point: pre-sensitization, week 0. Treatment described: therapeutic diphenylcyclopropenone sensitization with weekly scalp DPC. TCRdb reanalysed the RACE reads using MiXCR and keeps one entry per CDR3 protein. The sample gives roughly 110,000 distinct CDR3 sequences, 12% of which show up once; about 1.6% is in the top ten. Here the sequenced sample was whole blood, taken in connection with sensitization to the hapten diphenylcyclopropenone (DPC). Receptor source: a woman in her forties or fifties with alopecia areata. Some clones in this sample may be carry-over from other donors' samples.

This clonotype was observed many times. The chain is built from TRBV7-8 and TRBJ1-6; perhaps TRBD1 as D (6 bases). Germline V gene sequence: CDR1 SGHVS, CDR2 FQNEAQ. V was cut by 5 bases and J by 7 bases, with 15 bases left in between. This CDR3 spans 15 amino acids. DNA of the CDR3: TGTGCCAGCAGCCCCAGGGGCGAGGGGAATTCACCCCTCCACTTT. This codes for CASSPRGEGNSPLHF. Together with reference TRBV7-8 and TRBJ1-6, the CDR3 gives the full variable domain: GAGVSQSPRYKVAKRGQDVALRCDPISGHVSLFWYQQALGQGPEFLTYFQNEAQLDKSGLPSDRFFAERPEGSVSTLKIQRTQQEDSAVYLCASSPRGEGNSPLHFGNGTRLTVT.

The chain recombines TRBV9 with TRBJ2-1, with a tentative D call TRBD2 (5 bases). This CDR3 spans 15 amino acids. The ends were cut back, 3 bases at V and 4 bases at J, with 14 bases in the middle. Looked up from germline, CDR1 is SGDLS and CDR2 is YYNGEE. The chain's CDR3 is CASSAEGSRYNEQFF. The CDR3 region has the DNA TGTGCCAGCAGCGCCGAGGGATCTCGGTACAATGAGCAGTTCTTC.

This clonotype has just a few counts. The V and J genes are TRBV12-3 or TRBV12-4 and TRBJ1-5; D possibly corresponds to TRBD1 (5 bases). The V and J ends lost 5 bases and 6 bases respectively, with 8 bases between them. CDR3 length: 12 amino acids. The CDR3 bases are TGTGCCAGCAGTCGAAGGGGTCAGCCCCAGCATTTT. Translation gives CASSRRGQPQHF.

The J gene is TRBJ1-5, the V gene TRBV6-1; D call uncertain. The V end lost 8 bases, the J end lost 0 bases, and 11 bases lay between the germline ends. There are 14 residues in the CDR3. CDR1 is MNHNS and CDR2 is SASEGT in the germline V gene. For the CDR3, the DNA is TGTGCCAGCGTTATCTTGGGTAGCAATCAGCCCCAGCATTTT. Translated: CASVILGSNQPQHF.

This clonotype was picked up a small number of times. V gene TRBV5-1 combines with J gene TRBJ2-7; no reliable D call. V gave up 0 bases and J gave up 2 bases, with 9 bases separating them. This CDR3 region has 14 residues. Germline CDR1 and CDR2: SGHRS and YFSETQ. The CDR3 DNA reads TGCGCCAGCAGCTTGGAAATCGGACCCTACGAGCAGTACTTC. Translated, it gives CASSLEIGPYEQYF.

This clonotype was detected ten times or more. V usage is TRBV6-1 and J usage is TRBJ1-5; TRBD1 agrees at 7 bases. This CDR3 region has 16 residues. CDR1 and CDR2 from the germline V gene are MNHNS and SASEGT. The V segment lost 8 bases and the J segment 5 bases; nucleotides outside the gene matches: 15. CDR3 DNA: TGTGCCAGCCGCGAGACACCGACAGGGTATTATCAGCCCCAGCATTTT. This sequence encodes CASRETPTGYYQPQHF.

This sequence joins TRBV5-1 and TRBJ2-2; D might be TRBD2 (5 bases). V was trimmed by 5 bases and J by 0 bases, leaving 11 bases between them. There are 15 residues in the CDR3. Germline-derived CDR1 and CDR2 are SGHRS and YFSETQ. The CDR3: CASSLRASNTGELFF. The CDR3 nucleotides read TGCGCCAGCAGTTTGAGGGCCTCGAACACCGGGGAGCTGTTTTTT.

The chain carries TRBV27 and TRBJ2-7; D is ambiguous. V was shortened by 3 bases and J by 2 bases, with 14 bases between the two germline ends. CDR3 size: 15 residues. Germline loops: CDR1 MNHEY, CDR2 SMNVEV (reference sequence). The CDR3 here is CASSFTANSPYEQYF. For the CDR3, the DNA is TGTGCCAGCAGTTTCACAGCGAACTCACCCTACGAGCAGTACTTC.

This clonotype was seen at least ten times. CDR3 coding DNA: TGTGCCAGCAGCGCCGGTGGTACAGGCGGCTATAATTCACCCCTCCACTTT. Translating it yields CASSAGGTGGYNSPLHF. The chain has TRBV9 and TRBJ1-6, with a weak D call TRBD1 (5 bases). Trimming took off 3 bases at V and 3 bases at J, with 16 bases between the two ends. Germline values: CDR1 SGDLS, CDR2 YYNGEE. The CDR3 length is 17 residues.

This clonotype was found a few times. The V gene is TRBV18, the J gene TRBJ1-3; weak D call: TRBD1 (6 bases). The CDR3 runs 15 residues. V lost 1 base, J lost 1 base, and 8 bases lay in between. In germline, CDR1 is KGHSH, CDR2 LQKENI. The CDR3 bases are TGTGCCAGCTCACCACGTCAGGGGTCTGGAAACACCATATATTTT. Protein: CASSPRQGSGNTIYF.

The chain joins TRBV12-3 or TRBV12-4 to TRBJ2-3; 7 bases map to TRBD2. The CDR3 has 15 amino acids. Written as DNA, the CDR3 is TGTGCTTCGCTCCCACTAGCGTCAAACGCAGATACGCAGTATTTT. Amino acids: CASLPLASNADTQYF.

This clonotype came up many times. The V gene is TRBV4-1, the J gene TRBJ2-7, with D unclear. Trimming shortened V by 3 bases and J by 5 bases, and 14 bases separated the two germline ends. The CDR3 length is 14 residues. CDR1 MGHRA and CDR2 YSYEKL come from the germline V gene. CDR3 sequence: CASSHRTGGHEQYF. The CDR3 region has the DNA TGCGCCAGCAGCCATCGGACGGGCGGCCACGAGCAGTACTTC.

This clonotype was recorded a few times. The genes are TRBV3-1 and TRBJ2-7; D is unclear. The germline V gene encodes CDR1 LGHDT and CDR2 YNNKEL (reference sequence). This CDR3 is 13 amino acids long. Trimming removed 1 base from V and 1 base from J, with 5 bases in between. The CDR3 loop is CASSQVISYEQYF. The CDR3 DNA is TGTGCCAGCAGCCAAGTCATATCCTACGAGCAGTACTTC.

This clonotype was observed at least ten times. V and J are TRBV7-6 and TRBJ1-2, with D hard to call. This CDR3 region has 14 residues. V was pared by 0 bases and J by 3 bases, with 8 bases between. The V gene's germline CDR1 is SGHVS and CDR2 FNYEAQ. The CDR3 DNA follows: TGTGCCAGCAGCTTAGCAGTCGGGGACTATGGCTACACCTTC. This codes for CASSLAVGDYGYTF. The full variable domain, with the rest looked up from reference TRBV7-6 and TRBJ1-2, is GAGVSQSPRYKVTKRGQDVALRCDPISGHVSLYWYRQALGQGPEFLTYFNYEAQQDKSGLPNDRFSAERPEGSISTLTIQRTEQRDSAMYRCASSLAVGDYGYTFGSGTRLTVV.

In this sample, this clonotype turned up many times. The rearrangement uses TRBV5-6 and TRBJ2-1, with TRBD2 matching 10 bases. CDR3 length: 16 residues. Trimming cost V 2 bases and J 6 bases; bases outside gene matches: 8. The germline gives CDR1 SGHDT, CDR2 YYEEEE. The CDR3, as DNA: TGTGCCAGCAGCTTTTTGGCTAGCGGGAGTATCAATGAGCAGTTCTTC. This sequence encodes CASSFLASGSINEQFF.

V gene TRBV3-1 combines with J gene TRBJ1-5, with TRBD1 identical over 7 bases. Germline V lookup: CDR1 LGHDT, CDR2 YNNKEL (reference sequence). The CDR3 sequence is 15 residues long. J gave up 1 base and V 1 base, and 1 base lay outside the gene matches. CDR3 nucleotide sequence: TGTGCCAGCAGCCAAGTGGGACAGAGCAATCAGCCCCAGCATTTT. It specifies CASSQVGQSNQPQHF. Drawing the rest from reference TRBV3-1 and TRBJ1-5, the complete variable domain is DTAVSQTPKYLVTQMGNDKSIKCEQNLGHDTMYWYKQDSKKFLKIMFSYNNKELIINETVPNRFSPKSPDKAHLNLHINSLELGDSAVYFCASSQVGQSNQPQHFGDGTRLSIL.

The chain joins TRBV12-3 or TRBV12-4 to TRBJ1-2; TRBD1 agrees at 8 bases. Losses at the gene ends were 5 bases for V and 2 bases for J; bases not matched to a gene: 4. The CDR3 is 14 residues long. The CDR3: CASSTTGANYGYTF. The CDR3 region has the DNA TGTGCCAGCAGTACGACAGGGGCGAACTATGGCTACACCTTC.

This clonotype has ten or more counts. The rearrangement joins TRBV28 to TRBJ1-1; D not resolved. The CDR3 totals 14 residues. Trimming took 7 bases from V and 1 from J, leaving 13 bases between them. Germline CDR1 MDHEN, CDR2 SYDVKM. The CDR3 loop is CASTWGSPNTEAFF. Here the CDR3 DNA reads TGTGCCAGCACCTGGGGATCTCCGAACACTGAAGCTTTCTTT.

This clonotype was detected ten times or more. The genes are TRBV7-9 and TRBJ2-7; D is undetermined. The length of the CDR3 is 11 residues. With 5 bases removed from V and 1 base from J, the gap between germline ends came to 3 bases. CDR1 SEHNR and CDR2 FQNEAQ come from the germline V gene (reference sequence). This chain's CDR3 is CASSHSYEQYF. The CDR3 nucleotides read TGTGCCAGCAGCCATTCCTACGAGCAGTACTTC.

The chain employs TRBV6-6 and TRBJ2-3, with D perhaps TRBD1 (6 bases). The CDR3 is 16 residues long. The V and J ends lost 3 bases and 6 bases respectively, with 19 bases between them. The V gene's germline CDR1 is MNHNY and CDR2 SVGAGI (reference sequence). In DNA form, the CDR3 reads TGTGCCAGCAGTTATCAAGGAGAACAGGGTTTGGATACGCAGTATTTT. Amino acids: CASSYQGEQGLDTQYF.

This clonotype was recorded a few times. The chain is built from TRBV7-9 and TRBJ1-1, with D hard to call. The germline V and J ends were trimmed by 11 bases and 11 bases, with 18 bases remaining between them. CDR3 length: 11 residues. Germline assignment: CDR1 SEHNR and CDR2 FQNEAQ (reference sequence). The CDR3 bases are TGTGCCCTGTCGTGGCCCCCGGGGGCTTTCTTT. Translating gives CALSWPPGAFF. The variable domain in full, completed from reference TRBV7-9 and TRBJ1-1, reads DTGVSQNPRHKITKRGQNVTFRCDPISEHNRLYWYRQTLGQGPEFLTYFQNEAQLEKSRLLSDRFSAERPKGSFSTLEIQRTEQGDSAMYLCALSWPPGAFFGQGTRLTVV.

This clonotype was detected only a few times. The V gene is TRBV2, the J gene TRBJ2-3, with D possibly TRBD2 on 6 matching bases. Trimming left V 7 bases short and J 4 bases short, with 15 bases between. Per the germline V gene, CDR1 is SNHLY and CDR2 is FYNNEI. The CDR3 contains 14 residues. The CDR3 coding sequence is TGTGCCAGCACGGAGGGGTGGGGACCAGATACGCAGTATTTT. Translation: CASTEGWGPDTQYF.

This clonotype was counted many times. This chain joins TRBV5-4 and TRBJ2-2; 9 bases fit TRBD1. The CDR3 extends over 15 amino acids. V shed 4 bases and J 1 base; nucleotides not matched to a gene: 2. Germline V lookup: CDR1 SGHNT, CDR2 YYREEE (reference sequence). The chain's CDR3 is CASSGTGKNTGELFF. In nucleotides, the CDR3 is TGTGCCAGCAGCGGGACAGGGAAGAACACCGGGGAGCTGTTTTTT.

This chain links TRBV10-3 with TRBJ2-7; weak D call: TRBD1 (5 bases). This CDR3 is 12 amino acids long. The V end was cut by 8 bases, the J end by 6 bases, with 14 bases between. Germline V gene lookup returns CDR1 ENHRY and CDR2 SYGVKD. In DNA form, the CDR3 reads TGTGCCATCGGGCGTGACAGCACCGAGCAGTACTTC. Protein product: CAIGRDSTEQYF.